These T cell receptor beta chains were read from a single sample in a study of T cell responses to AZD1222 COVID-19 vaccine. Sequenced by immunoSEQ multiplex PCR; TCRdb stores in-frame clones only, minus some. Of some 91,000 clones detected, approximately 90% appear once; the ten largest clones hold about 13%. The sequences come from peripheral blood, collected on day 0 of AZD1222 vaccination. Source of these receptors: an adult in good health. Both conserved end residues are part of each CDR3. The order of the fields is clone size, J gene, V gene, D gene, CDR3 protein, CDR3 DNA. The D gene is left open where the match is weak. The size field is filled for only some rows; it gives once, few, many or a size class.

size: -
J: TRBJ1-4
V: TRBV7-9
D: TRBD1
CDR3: CASSLSGQGFEKLFF
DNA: TGTGCCAGCAGCTTATCGGGACAGGGGTTTGAAAAACTGTTTTTT

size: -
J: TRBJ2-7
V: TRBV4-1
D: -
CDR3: CASSQDPGAYEQYF
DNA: TGCGCCAGCAGCCAAGATCCAGGGGCCTACGAGCAGTACTTC

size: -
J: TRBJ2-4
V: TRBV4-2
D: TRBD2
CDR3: CASSQDSGRASIQYF
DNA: TGTGCCAGCAGCCAAGATAGCGGGAGGGCAAGCATTCAGTACTTC

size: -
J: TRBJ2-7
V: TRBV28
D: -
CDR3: CASSSGGLYEQYF
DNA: TGTGCCAGCAGCTCCGGCGGCCTTTACGAGCAGTACTTC

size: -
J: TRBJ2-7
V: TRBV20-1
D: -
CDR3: CSADTNAEQYF
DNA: TGCAGTGCTGACACGAACGCCGAGCAGTACTTC

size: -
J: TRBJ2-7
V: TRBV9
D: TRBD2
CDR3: CASSARLAGPNEQYF
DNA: TGTGCCAGCAGCGCCCGACTAGCGGGGCCGAACGAGCAGTACTTC

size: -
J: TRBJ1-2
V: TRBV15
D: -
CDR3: CATSRDLGDAYGYTF
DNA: TGTGCCACCAGCAGAGATCTGGGGGATGCCTATGGCTACACCTTC

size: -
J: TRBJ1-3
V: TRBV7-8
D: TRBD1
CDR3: CASSSNRGSGNTIYF
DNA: TGTGCCAGCAGCTCCAACAGGGGGTCTGGAAACACCATATATTTT

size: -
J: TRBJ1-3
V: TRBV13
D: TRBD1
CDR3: CASSLVGQGLLTIPRSGNTIYF
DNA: TGTGCCAGCAGCCTCGTGGGACAGGGCCTTCTAACCATCCCCCGCTCTGGAAACACCATATATTTT

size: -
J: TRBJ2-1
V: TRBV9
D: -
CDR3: CASSAGGIGRALFF
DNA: TGTGCCAGCAGCGCCGGGGGAATAGGACGGGCGTTGTTCTTC

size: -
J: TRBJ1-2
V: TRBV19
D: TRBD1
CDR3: CASNSNPRDRGSYGYTF
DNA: TGTGCCAGTAACTCCAACCCACGGGACAGGGGTAGCTATGGCTACACCTTC

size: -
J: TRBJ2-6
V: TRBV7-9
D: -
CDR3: CASSLGVAGANVLTF
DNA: TGTGCCAGCAGCTTAGGGGTAGCTGGGGCCAACGTCCTGACTTTC

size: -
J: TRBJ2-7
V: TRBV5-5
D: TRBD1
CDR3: CASSPGQGSYEQYF
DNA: TGTGCCAGCAGCCCGGGACAGGGATCGTACGAGCAGTACTTC

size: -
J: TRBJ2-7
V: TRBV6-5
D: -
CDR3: CASSYGKGGYEQYF
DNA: TGTGCCAGCAGTTACGGGAAGGGCGGGTACGAGCAGTACTTC

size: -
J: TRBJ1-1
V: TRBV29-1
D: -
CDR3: CSVPGTQAATEAFF
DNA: TGCAGCGTTCCCGGGACCCAAGCCGCCACTGAAGCTTTCTTT

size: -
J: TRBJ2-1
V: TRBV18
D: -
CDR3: CASSQRKGAYNEQFF
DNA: TGTGCCAGCTCCCAGAGGAAGGGAGCCTACAATGAGCAGTTCTTC

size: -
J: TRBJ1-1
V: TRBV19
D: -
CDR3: CASSAQRGLGTEAFF
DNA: TGTGCCAGTAGTGCCCAGAGGGGCCTGGGCACTGAAGCTTTCTTT

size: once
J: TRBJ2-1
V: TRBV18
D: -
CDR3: CASFSYNEQFF
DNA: TGTGCCAGCTTTTCCTACAATGAGCAGTTCTTC

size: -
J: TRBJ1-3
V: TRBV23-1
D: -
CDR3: CASRKGQRNSGNTIYF
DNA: TGCGCCAGCAGGAAGGGCCAGCGAAACTCTGGAAACACCATATATTTT

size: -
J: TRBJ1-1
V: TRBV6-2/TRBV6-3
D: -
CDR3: CASSPRPTRGLNTEAFF
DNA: TGTGCCAGCAGTCCAAGACCGACTCGGGGCCTGAACACTGAAGCTTTCTTT

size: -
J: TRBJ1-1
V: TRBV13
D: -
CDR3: CASSSSGAPRNTEAFF
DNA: TGTGCCAGCAGCTCCTCAGGGGCCCCACGGAACACTGAAGCTTTCTTT

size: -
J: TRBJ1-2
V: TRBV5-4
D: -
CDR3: CASSPGGRPRTYGYTF
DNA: TGTGCCAGCAGCCCGGGGGGGAGGCCTAGAACCTATGGCTACACCTTC

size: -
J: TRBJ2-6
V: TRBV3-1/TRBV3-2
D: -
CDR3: CASSQVQGNMAGANVLTF
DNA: TGTGCCAGCAGCCAAGTTCAGGGGAACATGGCTGGGGCCAACGTCCTGACTTTC

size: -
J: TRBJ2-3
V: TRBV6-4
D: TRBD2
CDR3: CASSLAGDGADTQYF
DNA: TGTGCCAGCAGTCTAGCGGGAGATGGTGCAGATACGCAGTATTTT

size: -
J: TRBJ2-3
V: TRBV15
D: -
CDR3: CATSIIQGGLDTDTQYF
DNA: TGTGCCACCAGCATAATTCAGGGGGGACTAGACACAGATACGCAGTATTTT

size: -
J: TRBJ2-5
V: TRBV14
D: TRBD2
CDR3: CASSQGLAGETQYF
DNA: TGTGCCAGCAGCCAGGGACTAGCCGGAGAGACCCAGTACTTC

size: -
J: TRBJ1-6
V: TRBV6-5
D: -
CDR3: CASRNGATYNSPLHF
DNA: TGTGCCAGCAGAAACGGAGCGACTTATAATTCACCCCTCCACTTT

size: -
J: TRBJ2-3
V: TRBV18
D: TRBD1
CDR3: CASSPTGKTDTQYF
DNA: TGTGCCAGCTCACCGACAGGGAAGACAGATACGCAGTATTTT

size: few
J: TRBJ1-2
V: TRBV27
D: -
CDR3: CASSSDQGRYGYTF
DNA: TGTGCCAGCAGTTCCGATCAGGGCCGCTATGGCTACACCTTC

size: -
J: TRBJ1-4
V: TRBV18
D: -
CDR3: CASSPISPTNEKLFF
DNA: TGTGCCAGCTCGCCTATATCGCCAACTAATGAAAAACTGTTTTTT

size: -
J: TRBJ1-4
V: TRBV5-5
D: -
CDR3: CASSSGWANEKLFF
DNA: TGTGCCAGCAGCTCCGGGTGGGCTAATGAAAAACTGTTTTTT

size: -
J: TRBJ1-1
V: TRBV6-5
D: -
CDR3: CASSYPYRDSEAFF
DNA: TGTGCCAGCAGTTACCCTTACAGGGATTCCGAAGCTTTCTTT

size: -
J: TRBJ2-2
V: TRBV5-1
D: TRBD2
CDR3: CASSVGGDTGELFF
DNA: TGCGCCAGCAGCGTCGGGGGGGACACCGGGGAGCTGTTTTTT

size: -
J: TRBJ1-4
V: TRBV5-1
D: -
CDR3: CASSETATNEKLFF
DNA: TGCGCCAGCAGCGAGACAGCAACTAATGAAAAACTGTTTTTT

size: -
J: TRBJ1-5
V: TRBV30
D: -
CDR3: CAWSVRDPINQPQHF
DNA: TGTGCCTGGAGTGTACGGGACCCCATCAATCAGCCCCAGCATTTT